The 10 T cell receptor beta chains given below trace back to one sample, sequenced in a study of T cells in Graves' hyperthyroidism and ophthalmopathy (dated by TCRdb to the late 2010s). Library generation was performed with multiplex PCR. TCRdb names Illumina HiSeq 2000 as the instrument used. The TCR beta CDR3 regions were amplified from RNA transcripts. The first round of RT-PCR for the TCR CDR3 was performed with the HTBI primer set and the Qiagen OneStep RT-PCR kit. Using fastp at Q25 and MiXCR, TCRdb reprocessed the public reads and kept productive beta chains. Here each entry gathers all rows of one CDR3 protein and keeps the most common genes and DNA. For this sample there are about 560,000 distinct CDR3 sequences; around 17% appear just once. Of the sample, around 18% is held by the ten largest clones. Sequencing used blood. These receptors came from a woman aged 18-29 years with Graves' hyperthyroidism.

This clonotype was picked up a small number of times. V and J are TRBV7-9 and TRBJ2-3; TRBD2 matches 11 bases. V dropped 5 bases and J dropped 4; count of bases not matched to a gene: 8. Germline V gives CDR1 SEHNR, CDR2 FQNEAQ (reference sequence). The CDR3 runs to 16 residues. The CDR3 is CASSTLTSGESDTQYF. CDR3 DNA: TGTGCCAGCAGCACCCTGACTAGCGGGGAGTCAGATACGCAGTATTTT.

Note on this clonotype: This sequence may be a read error, since a much larger clone differs from it by one base. The chain is built from TRBV14 and TRBJ1-2, with D maybe TRBD1 (6 bases). Per the germline V gene, CDR1 is SGHDN and CDR2 is FVKESK. This CDR3 is 18 amino acids long. Written as DNA, the CDR3 is TGTGCCAGCGGCCAAGGGGGTGCGGGGGTCCGCCTATTCTATGGCTACACCTTC. Amino acid sequence: CASGQGGAGVRLFYGYTF.

At least ten counts were recorded for this clonotype. As DNA, the CDR3 is TGCAGTGCTCTTAGGACAGGGGTTGAAAAACTGTTTTTT. As protein: CSALRTGVEKLFF. The chain has TRBV20-1 and TRBJ1-4; 9 bases are a match to TRBD1. V lost 5 bases to trimming and J lost 7 bases; unmatched junction nucleotides: 5. Looked up from germline, CDR1 is DFQATT and CDR2 is SNEGSKA (reference sequence). CDR3 length: 13 amino acids.

Only a few counts were recorded for this clonotype. This chain links TRBV2 with TRBJ1-5; D may be TRBD1 (6 bases). The V and J ends lost 6 bases and 4 bases respectively, with 16 bases between them. Germline-derived CDR1 and CDR2 are SNHLY and FYNNEI. The CDR3 is made up of 15 amino acids. The CDR3 region is CASRVLGGNNQPQHF. CDR3 DNA: TGTGCCAGCAGGGTCCTCGGGGGCAATAATCAGCCCCAGCATTTT. The full variable domain, completed using reference TRBV2 and TRBJ1-5, is EPEVTQTPSHQVTQMGQEVILRCVPISNHLYFYWYRQILGQKVEFLVSFYNNEISEKSEIFDDQFSVERPDGSNFTLKIRSTKLEDSAMYFCASRVLGGNNQPQHFGDGTRLSIL.

The sample holds many counts of this clonotype. J is TRBJ2-1 and V is TRBV2, with 8 nucleotides matching TRBD1. Looked up from germline, CDR1 is SNHLY and CDR2 is FYNNEI. Trimming at V came to 3 bases and at J to 4 bases, leaving 5 bases not matched to a gene. The CDR3 runs 15 residues. CDR3 nucleotide sequence: TGTGCCAGCAGTGAGAGCAGGGGGCCTTACAATGAGCAGTTCTTC. It specifies CASSESRGPYNEQFF.

The table lists this clonotype with a few counts. The rearrangement links TRBV12-3 or TRBV12-4 to TRBJ1-6, with 7 positions matching TRBD1. Unmatched junction bases numbered 1, after V lost 5 bases and J lost 0 bases. The CDR3 covers 15 residues. The CDR3 here is CASSRQGSYNSPLHF. CDR3 bases: TGTGCCAGCAGTAGACAGGGCTCCTATAATTCACCCCTCCACTTT.

This clonotype showed up many times. V and J are TRBV11-2 and TRBJ2-7, with D perhaps TRBD1 (6 bases). The ends were cut back, 0 bases at V and 6 bases at J, with 9 bases in the middle. The germline V gene has CDR1 SGHAT and CDR2 FQNNGV. The length of the CDR3 is 13 residues. The CDR3 coding sequence is TGTGCCAGCAGCTTAGAGGCAGGGGCCGAGCAGTACTTC. As protein: CASSLEAGAEQYF.

The CDR3 is CSVISSNEQFF. The CDR3, as DNA: TGCAGCGTTATAAGCTCCAATGAGCAGTTCTTC. The chain is built from TRBV29-1 and TRBJ2-1; D is uncertain. The germline CDR1 and CDR2 sequences are SQVTM and ANQGSEA. The CDR3 is 11 amino acids. Trimming shortened V by 5 bases and J by 6 bases, and 8 bases separated the two germline ends.

This clonotype has at least ten counts. The gene calls are TRBV28 and TRBJ2-5; 9 bases are a match to TRBD1. Germline loops: CDR1 MDHEN, CDR2 SYDVKM. V trimming: 6 bases; J trimming: 1 base; junction bases outside the gene matches: 6. This CDR3 has 15 amino acids. CDR3 nucleotide sequence: TGTGCCAGCAGGACCGGGACAGGGTTCCAAGAGACCCAGTACTTC. Amino acid sequence: CASRTGTGFQETQYF.

This clonotype was observed once. The chain recombines TRBV19 with TRBJ2-7, with 9 bases aligning to TRBD1. After removal of 4 bases from V and 3 bases from J, the junction contained 4 bases not matched to a gene. CDR1 LNHDA and CDR2 SQIVND come from the germline V gene (reference sequence). This CDR3 contains 14 residues. The CDR3 nucleotides are TGTGCCAGTAGTACCGGGACAGGGAACTACGAGCAGTACTTC. It is translated as CASSTGTGNYEQYF.